This TCR beta chain came from a study of fetal regulatory T cell absence and autoimmunity. Trimming stripped 2 bases from V and 7 bases from J, with 6 bases between. The CDR3 has 13 amino acids. Germline CDR1 is SEHNR and CDR2 is FQNEAQ (reference sequence). Libraries were prepared by immunoSEQ multiplex PCR; TCRdb keeps only in-frame clonotypes and omits some of them. The sample lists 85,000 to 100,000 clones, less than 80% seen once, with less than 2.5% in the top ten. The specimen was pancreas tissue. The receptor comes from a male donor with IPEX syndrome. V usage is TRBV7-9 and J usage is TRBJ1-6; D gene uncertain. The CDR3 sequence: CASSLPHNSPLHF. In nucleotides, the CDR3 is TGTGCCAGCAGCTTACCACACAATTCACCCCTCCACTTT.